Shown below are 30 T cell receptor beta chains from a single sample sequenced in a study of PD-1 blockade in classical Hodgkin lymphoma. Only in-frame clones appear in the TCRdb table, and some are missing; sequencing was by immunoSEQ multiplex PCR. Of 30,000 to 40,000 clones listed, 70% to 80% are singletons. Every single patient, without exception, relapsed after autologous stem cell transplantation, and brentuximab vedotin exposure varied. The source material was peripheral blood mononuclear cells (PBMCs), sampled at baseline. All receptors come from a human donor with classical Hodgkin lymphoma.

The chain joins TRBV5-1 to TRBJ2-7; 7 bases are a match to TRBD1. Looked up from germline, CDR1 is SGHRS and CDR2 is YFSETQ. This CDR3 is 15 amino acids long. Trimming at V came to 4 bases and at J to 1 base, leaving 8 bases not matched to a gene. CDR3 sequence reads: CASSLTGIRSYEQYF. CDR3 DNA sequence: TGCGCCAGCAGCCTGACAGGGATACGGTCCTACGAGCAGTACTTC.

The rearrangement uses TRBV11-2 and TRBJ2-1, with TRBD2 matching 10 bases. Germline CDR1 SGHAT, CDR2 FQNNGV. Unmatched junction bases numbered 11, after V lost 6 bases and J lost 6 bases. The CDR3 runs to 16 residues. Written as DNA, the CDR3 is TGTGCCAGCAGTAGAATGGGTAGCGGGAGGCCCAATGAGCAGTTCTTC. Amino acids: CASSRMGSGRPNEQFF.

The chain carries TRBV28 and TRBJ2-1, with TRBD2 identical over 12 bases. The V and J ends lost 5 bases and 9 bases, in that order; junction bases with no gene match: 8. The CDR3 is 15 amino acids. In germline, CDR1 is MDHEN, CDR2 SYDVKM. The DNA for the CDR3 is TGTGCCAGCAGTATGACTAGCGGGAGTTCCAGTGAGCAGTTCTTC. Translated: CASSMTSGSSSEQFF.

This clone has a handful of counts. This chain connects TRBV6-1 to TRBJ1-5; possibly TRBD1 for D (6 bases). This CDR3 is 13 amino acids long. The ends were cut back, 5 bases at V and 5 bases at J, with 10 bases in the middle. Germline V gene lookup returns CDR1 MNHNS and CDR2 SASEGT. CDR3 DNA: TGTGCCAGCAGTACGGACAGCTATCAGCCCCAGCATTTT. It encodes CASSTDSYQPQHF.

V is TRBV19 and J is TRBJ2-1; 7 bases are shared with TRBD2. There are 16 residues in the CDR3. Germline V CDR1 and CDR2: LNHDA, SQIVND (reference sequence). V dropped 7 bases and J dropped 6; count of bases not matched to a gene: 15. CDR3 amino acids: CASNDRAGARTNEQFF. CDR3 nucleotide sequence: TGTGCCAGTAATGATAGGGCGGGAGCACGTACCAATGAGCAGTTCTTC.

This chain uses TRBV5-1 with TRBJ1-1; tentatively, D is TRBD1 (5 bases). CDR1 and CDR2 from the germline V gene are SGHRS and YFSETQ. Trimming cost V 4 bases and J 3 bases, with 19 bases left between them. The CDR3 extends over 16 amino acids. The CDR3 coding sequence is TGCGCCAGCAGCAACCCTCGGGGAGGGACGGACACTGAAGCTTTCTTT. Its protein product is CASSNPRGGTDTEAFF.

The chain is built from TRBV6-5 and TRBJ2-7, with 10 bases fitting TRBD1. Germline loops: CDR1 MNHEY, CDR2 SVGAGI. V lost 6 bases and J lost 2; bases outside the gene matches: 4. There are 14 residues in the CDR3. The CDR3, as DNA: TGTGCCAGCAGAAGGACAGGGGGGGCCTACGAGCAGTACTTC. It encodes CASRRTGGAYEQYF.

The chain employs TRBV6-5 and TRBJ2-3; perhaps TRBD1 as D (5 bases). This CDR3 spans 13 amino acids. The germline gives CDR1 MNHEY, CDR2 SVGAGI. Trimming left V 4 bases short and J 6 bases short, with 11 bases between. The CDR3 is CASSSQGVDTQYF. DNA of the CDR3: TGTGCCAGCAGTTCCCAGGGCGTGGATACGCAGTATTTT.

In DNA form, the CDR3 reads TGTGCCAGCAGTTTCAATGGTAACACCATATATTTT. It codes for CASSFNGNTIYF. The chain couples TRBV6-5 to TRBJ1-3; D gene uncertain. CDR3 length: 12 residues. Trimming pared 4 bases from V and 7 bases from J, leaving 8 bases between. CDR1 and CDR2 (germline): MNHEY, SVGAGI.

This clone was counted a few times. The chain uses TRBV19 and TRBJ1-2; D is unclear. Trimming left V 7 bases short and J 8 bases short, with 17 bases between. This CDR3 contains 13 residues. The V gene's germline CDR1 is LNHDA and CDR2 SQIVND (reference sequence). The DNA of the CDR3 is TGTGCCAGTACCGAGGACTGGGGTCGGGGCTACACCTTC. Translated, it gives CASTEDWGRGYTF.

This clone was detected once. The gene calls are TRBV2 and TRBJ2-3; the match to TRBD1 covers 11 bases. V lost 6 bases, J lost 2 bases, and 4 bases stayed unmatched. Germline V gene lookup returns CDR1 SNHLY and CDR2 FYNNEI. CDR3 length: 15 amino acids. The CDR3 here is CASRWDRGITDTQYF. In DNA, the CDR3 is TGTGCCAGCAGATGGGACAGGGGGATCACAGATACGCAGTATTTT. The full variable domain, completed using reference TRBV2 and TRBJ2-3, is EPEVTQTPSHQVTQMGQEVILRCVPISNHLYFYWYRQILGQKVEFLVSFYNNEISEKSEIFDDQFSVERPDGSNFTLKIRSTKLEDSAMYFCASRWDRGITDTQYFGPGTRLTVL.

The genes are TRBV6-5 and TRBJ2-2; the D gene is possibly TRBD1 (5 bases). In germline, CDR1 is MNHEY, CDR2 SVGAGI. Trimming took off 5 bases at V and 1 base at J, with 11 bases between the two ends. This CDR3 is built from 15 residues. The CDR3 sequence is CASSTRARNTGELFF. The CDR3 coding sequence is TGTGCCAGCAGTACCAGGGCCCGGAACACCGGGGAGCTGTTTTTT.

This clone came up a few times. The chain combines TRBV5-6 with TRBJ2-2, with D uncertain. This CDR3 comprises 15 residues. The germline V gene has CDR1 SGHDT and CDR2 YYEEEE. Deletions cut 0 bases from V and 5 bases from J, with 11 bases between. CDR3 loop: CASSLAEGRTGELFF. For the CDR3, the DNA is TGTGCCAGCAGCTTGGCCGAAGGTCGTACCGGGGAGCTGTTTTTT.

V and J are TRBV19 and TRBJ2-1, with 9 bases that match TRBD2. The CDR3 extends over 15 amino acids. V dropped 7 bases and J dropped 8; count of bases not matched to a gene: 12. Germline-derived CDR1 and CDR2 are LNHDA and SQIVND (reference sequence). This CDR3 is CASNSGGRALDEQFF. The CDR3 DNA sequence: TGTGCCAGTAACTCGGGCGGGAGGGCACTAGATGAGCAGTTCTTC.

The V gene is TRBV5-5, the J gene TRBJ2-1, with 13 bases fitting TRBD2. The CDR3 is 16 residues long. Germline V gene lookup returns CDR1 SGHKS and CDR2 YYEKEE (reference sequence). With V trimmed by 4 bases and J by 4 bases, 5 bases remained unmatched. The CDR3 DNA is TGTGCCAGCAGCATCCGACTAGCGGGGGGTTACAATGAGCAGTTCTTC. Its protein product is CASSIRLAGGYNEQFF.

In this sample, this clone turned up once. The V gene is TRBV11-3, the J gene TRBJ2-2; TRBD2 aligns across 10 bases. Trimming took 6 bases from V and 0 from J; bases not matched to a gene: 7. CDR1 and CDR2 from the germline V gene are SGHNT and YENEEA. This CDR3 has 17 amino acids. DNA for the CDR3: TGTGCCAGCAGTAAACAAGGGACTAGCGCGAACACCGGGGAGCTGTTTTTT. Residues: CASSKQGTSANTGELFF.

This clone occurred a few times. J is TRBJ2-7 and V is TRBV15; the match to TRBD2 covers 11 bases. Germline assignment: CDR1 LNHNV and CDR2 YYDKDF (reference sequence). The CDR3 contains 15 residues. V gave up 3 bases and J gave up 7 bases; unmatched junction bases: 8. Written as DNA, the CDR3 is TGTGCCACCAGCAGCCTTATAGCGGGAGGGGGTGAGCAGTACTTC. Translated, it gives CATSSLIAGGGEQYF. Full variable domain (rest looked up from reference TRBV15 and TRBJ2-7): DAMVIQNPRYQVTQFGKPVTLSCSQTLNHNVMYWYQQKSSQAPKLLFHYYDKDFNNEADTPDNFQSRRPNTSFCFLDIRSPGLGDTAMYLCATSSLIAGGGEQYFGPGTRLTVT.

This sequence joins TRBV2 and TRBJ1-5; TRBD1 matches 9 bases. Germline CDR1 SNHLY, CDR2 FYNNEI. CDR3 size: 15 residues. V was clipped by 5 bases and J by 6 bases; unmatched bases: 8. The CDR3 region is CASSYTGGGGQPQHF. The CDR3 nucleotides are TGTGCCAGCAGTTATACAGGGGGCGGCGGTCAGCCCCAGCATTTT.

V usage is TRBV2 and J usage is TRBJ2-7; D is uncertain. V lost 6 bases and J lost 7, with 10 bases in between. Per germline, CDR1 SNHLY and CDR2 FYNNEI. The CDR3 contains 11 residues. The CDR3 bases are TGTGCCAGCAGCCTCCCACAGGAGCAGTACTTC. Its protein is CASSLPQEQYF.

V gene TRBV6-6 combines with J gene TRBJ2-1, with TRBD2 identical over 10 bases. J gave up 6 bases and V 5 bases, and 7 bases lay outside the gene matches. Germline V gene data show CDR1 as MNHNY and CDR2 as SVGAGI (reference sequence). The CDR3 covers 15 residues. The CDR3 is CASSPSGSKVNEQFF. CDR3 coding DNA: TGTGCCAGCAGTCCTAGCGGGAGCAAGGTCAATGAGCAGTTCTTC.

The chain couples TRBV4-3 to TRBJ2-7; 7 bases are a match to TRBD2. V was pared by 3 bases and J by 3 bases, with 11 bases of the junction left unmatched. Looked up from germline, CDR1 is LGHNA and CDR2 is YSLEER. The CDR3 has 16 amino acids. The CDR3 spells CASSQGSGQPLYEQYF. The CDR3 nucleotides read TGCGCCAGCAGCCAGGGTAGCGGGCAGCCGCTCTACGAGCAGTACTTC.

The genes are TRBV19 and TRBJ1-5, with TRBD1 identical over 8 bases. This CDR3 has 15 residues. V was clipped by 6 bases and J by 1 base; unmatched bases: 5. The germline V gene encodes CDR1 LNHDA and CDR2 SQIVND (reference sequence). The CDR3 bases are TGTGCCAGTAGCAGGACAGGGCCAAGCAATCAGCCCCAGCATTTT. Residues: CASSRTGPSNQPQHF.

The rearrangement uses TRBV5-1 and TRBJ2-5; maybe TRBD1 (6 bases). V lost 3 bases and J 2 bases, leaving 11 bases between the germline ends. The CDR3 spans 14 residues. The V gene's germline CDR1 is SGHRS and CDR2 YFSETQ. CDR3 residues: CASSSRTAQETQYF. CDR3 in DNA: TGCGCCAGCAGCTCCCGGACAGCACAAGAGACCCAGTACTTC.

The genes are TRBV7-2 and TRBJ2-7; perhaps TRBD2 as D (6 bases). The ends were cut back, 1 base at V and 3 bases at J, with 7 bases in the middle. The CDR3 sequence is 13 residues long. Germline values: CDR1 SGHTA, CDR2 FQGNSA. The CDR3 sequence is CASSLGGDYEQYF. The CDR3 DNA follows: TGTGCCAGCAGCTTAGGGGGGGACTACGAGCAGTACTTC.

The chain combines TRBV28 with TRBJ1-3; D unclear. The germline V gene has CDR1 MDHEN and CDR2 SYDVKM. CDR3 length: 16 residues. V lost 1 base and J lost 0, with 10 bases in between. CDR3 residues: CASSLSGRNSGNTIYF. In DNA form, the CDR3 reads TGTGCCAGCAGTTTATCCGGACGGAACTCTGGAAACACCATATATTTT. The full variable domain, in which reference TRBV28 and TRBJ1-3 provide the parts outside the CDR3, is DVKVTQSSRYLVKRTGEKVFLECVQDMDHENMFWYRQDPGLGLRLIYFSYDVKMKEKGDIPEGYSVSREKKERFSLILESASTNQTSMYLCASSLSGRNSGNTIYFGEGSWLTVV.

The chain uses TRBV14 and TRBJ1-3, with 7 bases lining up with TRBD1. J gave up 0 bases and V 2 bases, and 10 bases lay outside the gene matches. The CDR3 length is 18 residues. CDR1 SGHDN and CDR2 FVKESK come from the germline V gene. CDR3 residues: CASSQLIYRGLSGNTIYF. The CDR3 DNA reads TGTGCCAGCAGCCAACTCATCTACAGGGGACTCTCTGGAAACACCATATATTTT.

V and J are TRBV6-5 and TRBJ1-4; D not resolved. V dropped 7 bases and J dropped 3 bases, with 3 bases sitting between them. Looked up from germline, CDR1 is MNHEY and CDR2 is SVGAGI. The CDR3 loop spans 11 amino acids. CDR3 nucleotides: TGTGCCAGCATGGCTAATGAAAAACTGTTTTTT. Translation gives CASMANEKLFF.

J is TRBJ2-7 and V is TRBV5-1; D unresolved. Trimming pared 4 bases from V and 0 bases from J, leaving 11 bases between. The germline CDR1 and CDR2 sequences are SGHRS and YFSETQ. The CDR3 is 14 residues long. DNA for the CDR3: TGCGCCAGCAGCCCTACTATCAGCTCCTACGAGCAGTACTTC. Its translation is CASSPTISSYEQYF.

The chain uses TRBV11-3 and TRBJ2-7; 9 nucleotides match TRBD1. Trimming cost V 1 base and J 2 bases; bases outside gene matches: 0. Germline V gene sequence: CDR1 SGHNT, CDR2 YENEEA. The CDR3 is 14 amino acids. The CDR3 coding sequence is TGTGCCAGCAGCTTAGGGGACAGGGCCTACGAGCAGTACTTC. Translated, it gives CASSLGDRAYEQYF.

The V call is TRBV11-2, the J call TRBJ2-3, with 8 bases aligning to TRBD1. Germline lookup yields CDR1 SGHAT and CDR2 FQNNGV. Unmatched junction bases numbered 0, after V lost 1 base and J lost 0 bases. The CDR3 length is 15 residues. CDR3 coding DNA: TGTGCCAGCAGCTTAGCAGGGGGCAGCACAGATACGCAGTATTTT. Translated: CASSLAGGSTDTQYF.